The 18 T cell receptor beta chains below all came from one sample that was sequenced in a study of graft-versus-host responses after intestinal transplantation. TCRdb's table, derived via immunoSEQ multiplex PCR, lists solely in-frame clones and lacks some. There are about 15,000 clones in the sample; more than 30% occur only once, and roughly 15% lies in the top ten. Irradiated, violet-dye-labeled stimulators (around 200,000) were plated alongside around 200,000 CFSE-labeled responders. This specimen consisted of alloreactive CD8+ T cells from a mixed lymphocyte reaction culture, obtained before intestinal transplant. Subset indicated: CFSE-low proliferating T cells sorted from roughly six-day pre-transplant mixed lymphocyte reaction (GvH or HvG direction). The receptor source for this set is a human patient who received an intestinal transplant.

V gene TRBV27 combines with J gene TRBJ2-7, with 9 bases fitting TRBD2. Germline V gene data show CDR1 as MNHEY and CDR2 as SMNVEV (reference sequence). The CDR3 totals 12 residues. The ends lost 5 bases at V and 6 bases at J; junction bases unmatched: 2. The CDR3 reads CASSGTSFEQYF. The CDR3 DNA reads TGTGCCAGCAGTGGGACTAGCTTCGAGCAGTACTTC.

The chain recombines TRBV5-5 with TRBJ2-2; 10 bases are a match to TRBD1. Germline CDR1 and CDR2: SGHKS and YYEKEE (reference sequence). The CDR3 sequence is 15 residues long. Trimming removed 2 bases from V and 4 bases from J; junction bases left unmatched: 2. CDR3 sequence (DNA): TGTGCCAGCAGCTTAGGGACAGGGGTCACCGGGGAGCTGTTTTTT. Translated, it gives CASSLGTGVTGELFF. Supplemented by reference TRBV5-5 and TRBJ2-2, the full variable domain reads DAGVTQSPTHLIKTRGQQVTLRCSPISGHKSVSWYQQVLGQGPQFIFQYYEKEERGRGNFPDRFSARQFPNYSSELNVNALLLGDSALYLCASSLGTGVTGELFFGEGSRLTVL.

The chain is built from TRBV10-2 and TRBJ2-7; the D gene is possibly TRBD1 (7 bases). Germline-derived CDR1 and CDR2 are WSHSY and SAAADI. Trimming pared 8 bases from V and 3 bases from J, leaving 14 bases between. The CDR3 consists of 13 residues. The CDR3 reads CASSTGRSYEQYF. The CDR3 DNA reads as TGCGCCAGCTCGACAGGGAGGAGCTACGAGCAGTACTTC.

This clone turned up a few times. The gene calls are TRBV29-1 and TRBJ2-2; D gene unclear. V was cut by 4 bases and J by 7 bases, with 7 bases left in between. CDR1 and CDR2 from the germline V gene are SQVTM and ANQGSEA. The CDR3 contains 11 residues. The DNA for the CDR3 is TGCAGCGTTGGTCTTCTCGGGGAGCTGTTTTTT. Translation: CSVGLLGELFF.

The sample holds a few counts of this clone. The rearrangement links TRBV6-6 to TRBJ1-6; no definite D call. Trimming cost V 3 bases and J 8 bases, with 11 bases left between them. CDR1 MNHNY and CDR2 SVGAGI come from the germline V gene (reference sequence). The length of the CDR3 is 14 residues. CDR3 sequence: CASSYYQYDSPLHF. CDR3 coding DNA: TGTGCCAGCAGTTATTACCAGTACGATTCACCCCTCCACTTT.

The chain links TRBV19 to TRBJ2-4; D is perhaps TRBD2 (5 bases). V was clipped by 7 bases and J by 7 bases, with 11 bases between them. This CDR3 has 12 amino acids. The germline V gene encodes CDR1 LNHDA and CDR2 SQIVND (reference sequence). CDR3 region: CASTSPGNIQYF. As DNA, the CDR3 is TGTGCCAGTACCTCACCGGGGAACATTCAGTACTTC.

In DNA, the CDR3 is TGCGCCAGCAGCCAGAGCGACTCGTACAATGAGCAGTTCTTC. Translated, it gives CASSQSDSYNEQFF. The rearrangement joins TRBV4-1 to TRBJ2-1; D gene ambiguous. V was clipped by 3 bases and J by 4 bases, with 10 bases between them. CDR1 MGHRA and CDR2 YSYEKL come from the germline V gene. This CDR3 contains 14 residues.

This clone was found a few times. The chain combines TRBV27 with TRBJ2-7, with 8 bases aligning to TRBD2. With V trimmed by 7 bases and J by 3 bases, 14 bases remained unmatched. The CDR3 is made up of 16 amino acids. Looked up from germline, CDR1 is MNHEY and CDR2 is SMNVEV (reference sequence). CDR3 nucleotides: TGTGCCAGCAAGCCTACTGGTAGCGGGGTCGGCTACGAGCAGTACTTC. This codes for CASKPTGSGVGYEQYF.

The rearrangement links TRBV11-2 to TRBJ2-7; TRBD1 agrees at 10 bases. This CDR3 contains 16 residues. Trimming at V came to 5 bases and at J to 2 bases, leaving 9 bases not matched to a gene. The V gene's germline CDR1 is SGHAT and CDR2 FQNNGV. The CDR3 loop reads CASSEWTGGPPYEQYF. CDR3 nucleotides: TGTGCCAGCAGCGAGTGGACAGGGGGGCCCCCCTACGAGCAGTACTTC.

The chain recombines TRBV4-2 with TRBJ2-7; maybe TRBD1 (6 bases). The CDR3 runs to 16 residues. Germline V gives CDR1 LGHNA, CDR2 YNFKEQ. Trimming shortened V by 5 bases and J by 4 bases, and 21 bases separated the two germline ends. The chain's CDR3 is CASSLKAGVVNYEQYF. CDR3 DNA: TGTGCCAGCAGCTTGAAGGCAGGGGTGGTGAATTACGAGCAGTACTTC.

This clone was found a few times. The genes are TRBV28 and TRBJ2-4; perhaps TRBD2 as D (5 bases). The germline V gene has CDR1 MDHEN and CDR2 SYDVKM. The CDR3 totals 13 residues. Trimming shortened V by 5 bases and J by 8 bases, and 13 bases separated the two germline ends. The CDR3 coding sequence is TGTGCCAGCAGTCTCTGGACGGAGGACATTCAGTACTTC. It specifies CASSLWTEDIQYF.

The chain employs TRBV30 and TRBJ2-2, with 7 bases aligning to TRBD2. Germline CDR1 and CDR2: GTSNPN and SVGIG (reference sequence). The CDR3 totals 13 residues. Germline trimming cut 4 bases from V and 6 bases from J; bases unmatched to any gene: 5. CDR3 sequence reads: CAWNAGVAGELFF. In DNA, the CDR3 is TGTGCCTGGAATGCGGGAGTGGCCGGGGAGCTGTTTTTT. The whole variable domain, remainder taken from reference TRBV30 and TRBJ2-2, is SQTIHQWPATLVQPVGSPLSLECTVEGTSNPNLYWYRQAAGRGLQLLFYSVGIGQISSEVPQNLSASRPQDRQFILSSKKLLLSDSGFYLCAWNAGVAGELFFGEGSRLTVL.

On this clone itself: The same CDR3 is also encoded by other DNA sequences in this sample. This rearrangement joins TRBV7-2 to TRBJ2-3; TRBD2 matches 8 bases. V lost 5 bases to trimming and J lost 2 bases; unmatched junction nucleotides: 18. Germline V gene data show CDR1 as SGHTA and CDR2 as FQGNSA. The CDR3 has 19 residues. The CDR3 DNA reads TGTGCCAGCAGCGTCCCGAGGGACCCTAGCGGGTATCCCACAGATACGCAGTATTTT. Protein sequence: CASSVPRDPSGYPTDTQYF.

Of note for this clone: Other DNA sequences in the same sample also yield this CDR3. The J gene is TRBJ2-7, the V gene TRBV6-1, with TRBD2 matching 7 bases. Germline V gives CDR1 MNHNS, CDR2 SASEGT. Unmatched junction bases numbered 13, after V lost 8 bases and J lost 3 bases. This CDR3 spans 15 amino acids. The CDR3: CASQLLGGSDYEQYF. CDR3 nucleotides: TGTGCCAGCCAACTCCTGGGAGGGTCGGACTACGAGCAGTACTTC.

The V and J genes are TRBV7-2 and TRBJ1-6, with D uncertain. This CDR3 region has 13 residues. In germline, CDR1 is SGHTA, CDR2 FQGNSA. V lost 4 bases, J lost 7 bases, and 8 bases lay in between. The CDR3 sequence is CASSSTGNSPLHF. CDR3 coding DNA: TGTGCCAGCAGCTCGACGGGAAATTCACCCCTCCACTTT.

The rearrangement joins TRBV5-1 to TRBJ2-5; 10 nucleotides line up with TRBD2. This CDR3 is built from 16 residues. Trimming took 5 bases from V and 1 from J; bases not matched to a gene: 8. Per the germline V gene, CDR1 is SGHRS and CDR2 is YFSETQ. The CDR3 region has the DNA TGCGCCAGCAGGTCTTATAGCGGGAGGACCCAAGAGACCCAGTACTTC. Translated, it gives CASRSYSGRTQETQYF.

For this clone: An end of the junction differs from the germline gene, which may be a read error. The DNA for the CDR3 is TGTGCCATCAGTGGAGCAGGTCCTCCTATCTCCTACAAGCAGTACTTC. Protein: CAISGAGPPISYKQYF. The chain couples TRBV10-3 to TRBJ2-7; unclear D gene. Germline loops: CDR1 ENHRY, CDR2 SYGVKD. CDR3 length equals 16 residues.

The chain is built from TRBV27 and TRBJ2-1, with TRBD2 identical over 8 bases. Germline-derived CDR1 and CDR2 are MNHEY and SMNVEV (reference sequence). CDR3 length: 17 amino acids. Trimming took 4 bases from V and 7 from J; bases not matched to a gene: 15. As DNA, the CDR3 is TGTGCCAGCAGTTCCCCGGGGGCAGCGGGAGTAGTAAATGAGCAGTTCTTC. Its translation: CASSSPGAAGVVNEQFF.